What follows is one T cell receptor (beta chain) and its context. Antigen: not known. This CDR3 comprises 15 residues. V dropped 5 bases and J dropped 3 bases, with 17 bases sitting between them. The germline V gene encodes CDR1 SNHLY and CDR2 FYNNEI. The entry originates in a study of response to subunit inactivated influenza vaccine. Broader study findings: The authors suggested that every seasonal influenza vaccination recruits few new T cells.

TCRdb processed the RT-PCR reads anew with MiXCR; each CDR3 protein has one entry. The data contain approximately 570,000 distinct CDR3 sequences, approximately 7.6% of them singletons. The genes are TRBV2 and TRBJ2-7; perhaps D is TRBD1 or TRBD2 (6 bases each). The receptor's source is a man aged 45 to 75 who received an inactivated influenza vaccine. The specimen comprised PBMCs from blood, sampled less than 30 months after vaccination. The CDR3 loop reads CASSYRGPPSYEQYF. The CDR3 bases are TGTGCCAGCAGTTATCGGGGGCCACCGAGCTACGAGCAGTACTTC.